The source of this T cell receptor (beta chain) is a study of T cell changes during pregnancy in multiple sclerosis. The V gene's germline CDR1 is GTSNPN and CDR2 SVGIG (reference sequence). The CDR3 spans 14 residues. Trimming took off 4 bases at V and 5 bases at J, with 14 bases between the two ends. TCRdb keeps only in-frame clones here, not all; method: immunoSEQ multiplex PCR. The table has about 31,000 clones, 85% to 90% seen once. V gene TRBV30 combines with J gene TRBJ2-2; tentatively, D is TRBD1 (5 bases). The receptor was derived from a female donor in good health, enrolled as a control in a pregnancy study. The specimen comprised CD4+ T cells from peripheral blood mononuclear cells, sampled in the first trimester of pregnancy. This chain's CDR3 is CAWTHSPGTGELFF. CDR3 nucleotide sequence: TGTGCCTGGACCCATTCTCCAGGGACCGGGGAGCTGTTTTTT. The complete variable domain, with remaining parts taken from reference TRBV30 and TRBJ2-2, reads SQTIHQWPATLVQPVGSPLSLECTVEGTSNPNLYWYRQAAGRGLQLLFYSVGIGQISSEVPQNLSASRPQDRQFILSSKKLLLSDSGFYLCAWTHSPGTGELFFGEGSRLTVL.